Below, 18 T cell receptor beta chains from the same sample are listed, as sequenced in a study of control samples from healthy donors and cancer patients. Profiling relied on immunoSEQ multiplex PCR, and the TCRdb table lists in-frame clones only, not all of them. Found here are some 140,000 clones, 80% to 95% of them singletons; the top ten hold 11%. Material for sequencing was blood. The receptor source for this set is a man aged 25 to 40 in good health.

V gene TRBV6-5 combines with J gene TRBJ1-2; 8 bases fit TRBD1. J lost 6 bases, V lost 0 bases, and 9 bases had no gene match. The CDR3 is 16 amino acids. Germline V gene lookup returns CDR1 MNHEY and CDR2 SVGAGI. The CDR3 here is CASSYSQRNRGDGYTF. Written as DNA, the CDR3 is TGTGCCAGCAGTTACTCGCAACGGAACAGGGGGGATGGCTACACCTTC.

The chain carries TRBV18 and TRBJ2-7; 12 bases are shared with TRBD2. Per the germline V gene, CDR1 is KGHSH and CDR2 is LQKENI. This CDR3 has 18 amino acids. V was pared by 0 bases and J by 2 bases, with 8 bases of the junction left unmatched. The CDR3 reads CASSPPLAGGPLAYEQYF. CDR3 DNA: TGTGCCAGCTCACCACCGCTAGCGGGAGGGCCTTTGGCCTACGAGCAGTACTTC.

This chain uses TRBV28 with TRBJ1-6; D uncertain. The CDR3 runs 13 residues. Trimming shortened V by 7 bases and J by 7 bases, and 11 bases separated the two germline ends. Per germline, CDR1 MDHEN and CDR2 SYDVKM. The chain's CDR3 is CASIAARNSPLHF. The CDR3 bases are TGTGCCAGCATAGCAGCGAGAAATTCACCCCTCCACTTT.

The chain combines TRBV4-2 with TRBJ1-6, with D possibly being TRBD1 (6 bases). The CDR3 totals 17 residues. Germline assignment: CDR1 LGHNA and CDR2 YNFKEQ. Trimming left V 2 bases short and J 6 bases short, with 17 bases between. The CDR3 coding sequence is TGTGCCAGCAGCCAACCTCATCAGGGGCTGGTTAATTCACCCCTCCACTTT. This sequence encodes CASSQPHQGLVNSPLHF.

V and J are TRBV7-9 and TRBJ2-7; D possibly corresponds to TRBD1 (6 bases). The germline V gene has CDR1 SEHNR and CDR2 FQNEAQ (reference sequence). This CDR3 comprises 11 residues. The V end was cut by 6 bases, the J end by 8 bases, with 11 bases between. The CDR3 nucleotides are TGTGCCAGCAGTTCAGGGGATAAGCAGTACTTC. This codes for CASSSGDKQYF. Full variable domain (remainder filled in from reference TRBV7-9 and TRBJ2-7): DTGVSQNPRHKITKRGQNVTFRCDPISEHNRLYWYRQTLGQGPEFLTYFQNEAQLEKSRLLSDRFSAERPKGSFSTLEIQRTEQGDSAMYLCASSSGDKQYFGPGTRLTVT.

This clone has more than one count but fewer than ten. V usage is TRBV19 and J usage is TRBJ2-7, with 11 bases aligning to TRBD1. V was pared by 8 bases and J by 4 bases, with 7 bases of the junction left unmatched. Per the germline V gene, CDR1 is LNHDA and CDR2 is SQIVND (reference sequence). The CDR3 contains 14 residues. This chain's CDR3 is CASARTGGAYEQYF. CDR3 bases: TGTGCCAGTGCTCGGACAGGGGGCGCATACGAGCAGTACTTC.

The gene calls are TRBV3-1 (or the pseudogene TRBV3-2) and TRBJ2-2; perhaps TRBD2 as D (6 bases). Deletions cut 1 base from V and 4 bases from J, with 13 bases between. Per germline, CDR1 LGHDT and CDR2 YNNKEL (reference sequence). This CDR3 spans 16 amino acids. As DNA, the CDR3 is TGTGCCAGCAGCCAAGGATGGAGGGCCTTCACCGGGGAGCTGTTTTTT. It codes for CASSQGWRAFTGELFF.

This sequence joins TRBV7-2 and TRBJ2-7; 7 nucleotides match TRBD1. V lost 4 bases, J lost 4 bases, and 7 bases stayed unmatched. CDR3 length: 14 amino acids. The germline CDR1 and CDR2 sequences are SGHTA and FQGNSA. CDR3 protein: CASSSPRGSYEQYF. The CDR3 DNA follows: TGTGCCAGCAGCTCCCCCAGGGGGAGTTACGAGCAGTACTTC. The full variable domain, completed using reference TRBV7-2 and TRBJ2-7, is GAGVSQSPSNKVTEKGKDVELRCDPISGHTALYWYRQSLGQGLEFLIYFQGNSAPDKSGLPSDRFSAERTGGSVSTLTIQRTQQEDSAVYLCASSSPRGSYEQYFGPGTRLTVT.

The CDR3 nucleotides are TGTGCCAGCTCACCTAACAGGGGGCATTCTGGAAACACCATATATTTT. This encodes CASSPNRGHSGNTIYF. This sequence joins TRBV18 and TRBJ1-3, with 9 bases lining up with TRBD1. The length of the CDR3 is 16 residues. Germline V gives CDR1 KGHSH, CDR2 LQKENI. J was trimmed by 1 base and V by 3 bases; bases with no gene match: 4.

This clone appeared once. The rearrangement joins TRBV6-5 to TRBJ1-5, with D hard to call. Trimming removed 0 bases at V and 6 bases at J, with 6 bases between. Germline lookup yields CDR1 MNHEY and CDR2 SVGAGI. There are 13 residues in the CDR3. For the CDR3, the DNA is TGTGCCAGCAGTTACTCGAATCGTCAGCCCCAGCATTTT. It yields the protein CASSYSNRQPQHF.

This chain links TRBV7-2 with TRBJ2-3; no firm D call. The ends were cut back, 2 bases at V and 4 bases at J, with 4 bases in the middle. Germline V gene sequence: CDR1 SGHTA, CDR2 FQGNSA. CDR3 length: 12 residues. The CDR3 coding sequence is TGTGCCAGCAGCTTACTCGCAGATACGCAGTATTTT. This encodes CASSLLADTQYF.

This clone was seen once. This chain joins TRBV10-2 and TRBJ1-4; D gene unclear. Germline V gene sequence: CDR1 WSHSY, CDR2 SAAADI. Trimming took 5 bases from V and 4 from J, leaving 11 bases between them. The CDR3 runs to 14 residues. This chain's CDR3 is CASSKVASNEKLFF. Here the CDR3 DNA reads TGCGCCAGCAGTAAAGTGGCCAGTAATGAAAAACTGTTTTTT.

The chain has TRBV29-1 and TRBJ2-5; TRBD1 aligns across 7 bases. CDR1 and CDR2 from the germline V gene are SQVTM and ANQGSEA. The CDR3 totals 16 residues. The V gene end was trimmed by 0 bases and the J gene end by 7 bases; junction bases not matched to a gene: 14. The CDR3 sequence: CSVEDRARGGPRTQYF. The DNA of the CDR3 is TGCAGCGTTGAAGATCGGGCGAGAGGGGGCCCGAGGACCCAGTACTTC.

This clone is a singleton in its sample. The chain uses TRBV27 and TRBJ1-1; D ambiguous. The CDR3 is 15 residues long. Germline V CDR1 and CDR2: MNHEY, SMNVEV (reference sequence). V was cut by 3 bases and J by 0 bases, with 11 bases left in between. As DNA, the CDR3 is TGTGCCAGCAGTTTGCGGGTCACCATGAACACTGAAGCTTTCTTT. This encodes CASSLRVTMNTEAFF.

J is TRBJ1-5 and V is TRBV30; D unclear. The germline gives CDR1 GTSNPN, CDR2 SVGIG (reference sequence). The CDR3 consists of 13 residues. The V gene lost 0 bases and the J gene lost 5 bases, with 8 bases spanning the gap. For the CDR3, the DNA is TGTGCCTGGAGTGTAATGGGATATCAGCCCCAGCATTTT. Its protein is CAWSVMGYQPQHF.

This rearrangement joins TRBV15 to TRBJ2-7; no clear D gene. This CDR3 has 13 amino acids. Trimming cost V 3 bases and J 1 base, with 7 bases left between them. Germline-derived CDR1 and CDR2 are LNHNV and YYDKDF (reference sequence). The CDR3 DNA reads as TGTGCCACCAGCAGCCGGTTATCCTACGAGCAGTACTTC. It is translated as CATSSRLSYEQYF.

The chain couples TRBV9 to TRBJ2-3; D remains ambiguous. Per germline, CDR1 SGDLS and CDR2 YYNGEE. This CDR3 spans 15 amino acids. With 0 bases removed from V and 5 bases from J, the gap between germline ends came to 13 bases. The chain's CDR3 is CASSVGASQGDTQYF. CDR3 nucleotide sequence: TGTGCCAGCAGCGTAGGGGCGTCACAAGGAGATACGCAGTATTTT.

This clone was recorded only once. The chain is built from TRBV19 and TRBJ2-7; no definite D call. CDR1 LNHDA and CDR2 SQIVND come from the germline V gene (reference sequence). The CDR3 consists of 13 residues. Trimming removed 3 bases at V and 6 bases at J, with 12 bases between. The CDR3 DNA reads as TGTGCCAGTAGTATGGGCAGGTCAGGCGAGCAGTACTTC. Its protein product is CASSMGRSGEQYF.